This T cell receptor beta chain appears in the sequencing data of a study of blood T cell repertoires in COVID-19. Turning to the study itself: Nucleic acid was either cDNA or gDNA, and it came from T cells, B-cell-depleted T cells, or PBMCs.

Under the authors' procedure: Cell counts per sample came from amplifying reference gene primers. Libraries were prepared by immunoSEQ multiplex PCR; TCRdb keeps only in-frame clonotypes and omits some of them. That table is the source of V, J and clone size, and D and trimming were worked out from the DNA. Seen here are roughly 250,000 clones, about 87% observed once, and the top ten hold approximately 9%. The CDR3 is 13 residues long. The V gene's germline CDR1 is KGHSH and CDR2 LQKENI. The germline V and J ends were trimmed by 3 bases and 3 bases, with 5 bases remaining between them. The origin of this receptor is a human donor in a cohort sampled during active COVID-19. Sequences were obtained from peripheral blood. The chain joins TRBV18 to TRBJ1-4; D uncertain. As DNA, the CDR3 is TGTGCCAGCTCACCTCCAGCTAATGAAAAACTGTTTTTT. Translation gives CASSPPANEKLFF. The variable domain in full, with the rest retrieved from reference TRBV18 and TRBJ1-4, is NAGVMQNPRHLVRRRGQEARLRCSPMKGHSHVYWYRQLPEEGLKFMVYLQKENIIDESGMPKERFSAEFPKEGPSILRIQQVVRGDSAAYFCASSPPANEKLFFGSGTQLSVL.